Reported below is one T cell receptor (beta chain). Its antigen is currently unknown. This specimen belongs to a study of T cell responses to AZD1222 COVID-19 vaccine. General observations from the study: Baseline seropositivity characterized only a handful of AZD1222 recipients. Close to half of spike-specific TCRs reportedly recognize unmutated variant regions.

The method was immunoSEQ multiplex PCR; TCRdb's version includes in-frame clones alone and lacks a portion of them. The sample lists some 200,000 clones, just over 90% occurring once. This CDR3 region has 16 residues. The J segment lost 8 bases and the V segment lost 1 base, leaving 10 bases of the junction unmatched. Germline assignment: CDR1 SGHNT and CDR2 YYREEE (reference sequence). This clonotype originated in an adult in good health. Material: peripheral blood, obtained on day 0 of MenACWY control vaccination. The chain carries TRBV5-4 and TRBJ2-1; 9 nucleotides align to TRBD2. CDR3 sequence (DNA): TGTGCCAGCAGCTTGATGAAGCGGGGGGACTTGGATGAGCAGTTCTTC. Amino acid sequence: CASSLMKRGDLDEQFF.